The present TCR beta chain was sequenced within a study of spatial heterogeneity in lung cancer. Indicated time point: blood at routine non-recurrence follow-up after resection. The study tagged each TCR cDNA molecule with a unique molecular identifier. Using its own MiXCR run on the 5' RACE reads, TCRdb lists one record per CDR3 protein. This table holds about 43,000 distinct CDR3 sequences, 20% to 25% found once. With V trimmed by 1 base and J by 0 bases, 8 bases remained unmatched. The CDR3 loop spans 18 amino acids. Looked up from germline, CDR1 is SGHTA and CDR2 is FQGTGA. In this sample, this clonotype turned up a few times.

This sequence was found in a female donor with early-stage non-small cell lung cancer. The sample was PBMCs, taken at follow-up. The rearrangement joins TRBV7-3 to TRBJ1-1, with 10 bases that match TRBD1. CDR3 residues: CASSLRGPGQGLNTEAFF. The CDR3 nucleotides read TGTGCCAGCAGCTTAAGAGGTCCGGGACAGGGGCTGAACACTGAAGCTTTCTTT.